This T cell receptor (beta chain) was recovered during a study of human T cells and chemical hapten exposure. Looked up from germline, CDR1 is PRHDT and CDR2 is FYEKMQ (reference sequence). This CDR3 is 16 amino acids long. TCRdb called the RACE reads again in MiXCR, with one record for every CDR3 protein. The repertoire has under 130,000 distinct CDR3 sequences, approximately 10% of them found once; the top ten carry roughly 3.2%. On this clonotype itself: The junction departs from germline at one end; a sequencing error may be responsible.

Time point indicated: patch test 1, 2 weeks after DPC sensitization. Treatment noted: therapeutic diphenylcyclopropenone sensitization with weekly scalp DPC. The J gene is TRBJ2-7, the V gene TRBV13; possibly TRBD1 for D (6 bases). The sequenced sample was whole blood, obtained in connection with sensitization to the hapten diphenylcyclopropenone (DPC). This receptor was identified in a woman aged 40 to 50 with alopecia areata. Some clones in this sample may be carry-over from other donors' samples. CDR3 residues: CASSIGTGTLSYEQYF. CDR3 in DNA: TGTGCCAGCAGCATAGGAACAGGGACCCTTTCCTACGAGCAGTACTTC.